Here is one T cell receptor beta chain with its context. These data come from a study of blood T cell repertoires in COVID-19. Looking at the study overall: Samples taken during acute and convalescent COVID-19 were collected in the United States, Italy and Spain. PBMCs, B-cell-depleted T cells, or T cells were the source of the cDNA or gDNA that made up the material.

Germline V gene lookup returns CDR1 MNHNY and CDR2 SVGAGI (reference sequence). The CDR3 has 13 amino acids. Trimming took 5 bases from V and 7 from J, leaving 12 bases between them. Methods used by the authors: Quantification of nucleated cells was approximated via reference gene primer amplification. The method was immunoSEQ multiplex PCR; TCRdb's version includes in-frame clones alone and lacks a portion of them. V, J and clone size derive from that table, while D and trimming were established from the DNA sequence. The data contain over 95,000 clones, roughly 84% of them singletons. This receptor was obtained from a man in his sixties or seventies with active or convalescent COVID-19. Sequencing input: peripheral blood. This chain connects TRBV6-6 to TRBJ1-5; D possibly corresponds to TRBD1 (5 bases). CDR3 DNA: TGTGCCAGCAGTATTGGAGGGGTCCAGCCCCAGCATTTT. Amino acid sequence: CASSIGGVQPQHF.